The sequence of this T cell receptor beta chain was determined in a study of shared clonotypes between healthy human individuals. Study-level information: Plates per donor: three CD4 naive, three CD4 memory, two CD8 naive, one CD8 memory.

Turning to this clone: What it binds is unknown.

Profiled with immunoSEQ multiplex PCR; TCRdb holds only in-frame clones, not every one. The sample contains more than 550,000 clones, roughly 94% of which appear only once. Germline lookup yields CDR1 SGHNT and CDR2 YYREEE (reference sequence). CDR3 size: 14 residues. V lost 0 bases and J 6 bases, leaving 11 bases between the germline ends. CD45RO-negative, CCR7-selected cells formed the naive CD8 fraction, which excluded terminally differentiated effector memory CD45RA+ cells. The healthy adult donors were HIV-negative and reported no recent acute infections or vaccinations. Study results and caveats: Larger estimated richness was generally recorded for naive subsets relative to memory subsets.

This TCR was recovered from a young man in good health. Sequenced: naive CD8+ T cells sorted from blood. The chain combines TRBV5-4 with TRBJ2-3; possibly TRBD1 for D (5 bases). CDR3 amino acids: CASSLAAGADTQYF. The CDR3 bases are TGTGCCAGCAGCTTGGCCGCTGGGGCCGATACGCAGTATTTT. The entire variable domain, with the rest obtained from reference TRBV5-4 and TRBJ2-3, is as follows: ETGVTQSPTHLIKTRGQQVTLRCSSQSGHNTVSWYQQALGQGPQFIFQYYREEENGRGNFPPRFSGLQFPNYSSELNVNALELDDSALYLCASSLAAGADTQYFGPGTRLTVL.